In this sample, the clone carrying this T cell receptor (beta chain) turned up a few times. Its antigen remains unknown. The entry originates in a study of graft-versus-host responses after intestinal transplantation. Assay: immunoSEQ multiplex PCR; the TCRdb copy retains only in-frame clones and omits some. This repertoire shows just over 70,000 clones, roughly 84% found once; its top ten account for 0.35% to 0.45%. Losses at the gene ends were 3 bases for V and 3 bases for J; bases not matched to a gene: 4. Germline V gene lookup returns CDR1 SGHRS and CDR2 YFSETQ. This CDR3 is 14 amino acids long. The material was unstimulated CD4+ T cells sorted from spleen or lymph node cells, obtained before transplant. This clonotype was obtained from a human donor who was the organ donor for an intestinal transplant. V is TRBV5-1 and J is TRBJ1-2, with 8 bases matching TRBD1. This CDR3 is CASSSGGQDYGYTF. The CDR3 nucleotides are TGCGCCAGCAGCTCTGGGGGACAGGACTATGGCTACACCTTC.